Following are 31 T cell receptor beta chains from one sample sequenced in a study of T cell responses to AZD1222 COVID-19 vaccine (dated by TCRdb to the early 2020s). Library preparation was by the immunoSEQ multiplex PCR assay. In its TCRdb copy, this immuneACCESS table keeps in-frame sequences only and misses some clones. Where compared with another copy, unresolved V genes explain less than half of these, and the others have no known cause. A total of 120,000 or so clones appear in this sample, 75% to 90% of them only once. The top ten clonotypes cover around 10% of the sample. Interpreted using the paper, the time point label stands for: baseline before first vaccination. Sample treatment or condition, as interpreted from the label and publication: meningococcal conjugate vaccine given as trial control. Sample: peripheral blood, taken on day 0 of MenACWY control vaccination. Receptors were obtained from an adult in good health.

This rearrangement joins TRBV6-2 or TRBV6-3 to TRBJ2-1; 12 nucleotides line up with TRBD2. CDR1 and CDR2 from the germline V gene are MNHEY and SVGEGT. V lost 5 bases and J lost 0; bases outside the gene matches: 8. The CDR3 sequence is 18 residues long. DNA of the CDR3: TGTGCCAGCAGTGCTTGGACTAGCGGGACCAGCTCCTACAATGAGCAGTTCTTC. Amino acids: CASSAWTSGTSSYNEQFF.

CDR3 loop: CASSFKVPGLAGVSYEQYF. The CDR3 bases are TGCGCCAGCAGCTTTAAAGTCCCGGGACTAGCGGGAGTGTCCTACGAGCAGTACTTC. The chain is built from TRBV5-1 and TRBJ2-7; 14 bases line up with TRBD2. There are 19 residues in the CDR3. The germline V gene has CDR1 SGHRS and CDR2 YFSETQ. The ends lost 2 bases at V and 1 base at J; junction bases unmatched: 11.

This chain uses TRBV5-4 with TRBJ1-1; 8 positions agree with TRBD1. The CDR3 is made up of 15 amino acids. V lost 0 bases to trimming and J lost 4 bases; unmatched junction nucleotides: 5. Germline-derived CDR1 and CDR2 are SGHNT and YYREEE (reference sequence). The DNA of the CDR3 is TGTGCCAGCAGCTTGGATACAGGGGGAGTCACTGAAGCTTTCTTT. It is translated as CASSLDTGGVTEAFF.

The table lists this clone with a count of one. This chain joins TRBV14 and TRBJ2-7; D unclear. This CDR3 is built from 14 residues. Germline CDR1 is SGHDN and CDR2 is FVKESK. The ends were cut back, 5 bases at V and 0 bases at J, with 11 bases in the middle. The CDR3 is CASSSHPSSYEQYF. Written as DNA, the CDR3 is TGTGCCAGCAGCTCTCACCCGAGCTCCTACGAGCAGTACTTC.

The rearrangement links TRBV27 to TRBJ2-3; D unresolved. Germline V CDR1 and CDR2: MNHEY, SMNVEV (reference sequence). This CDR3 contains 14 residues. V was clipped by 3 bases and J by 0 bases, with 7 bases between them. CDR3 sequence (DNA): TGTGCCAGCAGTTTCGGACCAAGCACAGATACGCAGTATTTT. It codes for CASSFGPSTDTQYF.

V usage is TRBV6-5 and J usage is TRBJ2-1; no definite D call. Looked up from germline, CDR1 is MNHEY and CDR2 is SVGAGI. V lost 6 bases and J 2 bases, leaving 14 bases between the germline ends. CDR3 size: 15 residues. CDR3 sequence reads: CASSYDRDTYNEQFF. CDR3 sequence (DNA): TGTGCCAGCAGCTACGATAGGGATACCTACAATGAGCAGTTCTTC.

This chain joins TRBV7-2 and TRBJ2-1; 10 nucleotides line up with TRBD1. V was pared by 5 bases and J by 5 bases, with 6 bases of the junction left unmatched. Germline assignment: CDR1 SGHTA and CDR2 FQGNSA. The CDR3 extends over 15 amino acids. CDR3 amino acids: CASSQDRGIHNEQFF. The DNA for the CDR3 is TGTGCCAGCAGCCAGGACAGGGGGATACACAATGAGCAGTTCTTC.

Concerning this clone itself: Different DNA sequences within this sample yield the same CDR3. V is TRBV30 and J is TRBJ1-1; no definite D call. In germline, CDR1 is GTSNPN, CDR2 SVGIG (reference sequence). The length of the CDR3 is 12 residues. Trimming left V 2 bases short and J 3 bases short, with 7 bases between. CDR3 region: CAWSPRDTEAFF. CDR3 in DNA: TGTGCCTGGAGTCCGAGAGACACTGAAGCTTTCTTT.

This rearrangement joins TRBV5-6 to TRBJ1-2; 11 bases match TRBD1. J lost 4 bases, V lost 4 bases, and 6 bases had no gene match. The length of the CDR3 is 15 residues. Germline V CDR1 and CDR2: SGHDT, YYEEEE. The CDR3 nucleotides read TGTGCCAGCAGCCGGGGGACAGGGGGTTTCTATGGCTACACCTTC. Translation: CASSRGTGGFYGYTF.

Of note for this clone: Since the CDR3 does not end with the conserved phenylalanine or tryptophan, this likely comes from a read error. The DNA is left out, because the CDR3 cannot be placed on it with certainty; the CDR3 is given as TCRdb lists it. The rearrangement joins TRBV7-9 to TRBJ1-3; no DNA check was done on the table's D call, TRBD1. CDR1 SEHNR and CDR2 FQNEAQ come from the germline V gene (reference sequence). Counting both end residues, the CDR3 totals 15 amino acids. CDR3 region: CASSPGPGQGSPTTY.

The chain uses TRBV18 and TRBJ2-7, with D perhaps matching TRBD2 (5 bases). CDR3 size: 15 residues. Trimming cost V 3 bases and J 6 bases, with 18 bases left between them. Germline CDR1 KGHSH, CDR2 LQKENI. The CDR3 spells CASSPRPRPAGEQYF. Here the CDR3 DNA reads TGTGCCAGCTCACCCCGGCCCCGACCGGCGGGCGAGCAGTACTTC.

With regard to this clone: The junction does not match germline at one end; this may be a read error. The chain joins TRBV10-1 to TRBJ2-7, with no clear D. This CDR3 has 14 residues. Per germline, CDR1 WNHNN and CDR2 SYGVQD (reference sequence). CDR3 sequence reads: CASKRTVNSCEQYF. CDR3 nucleotides: TGCGCCAGCAAGAGGACCGTTAATTCCTGCGAGCAGTACTTC.

This clone was seen once. J is TRBJ1-1 and V is TRBV2; D is unclear. V lost 4 bases and J 0 bases, leaving 6 bases between the germline ends. This CDR3 region has 13 residues. CDR1 is SNHLY, CDR2 FYNNEI, per germline. This chain's CDR3 is CASSGNLNTEAFF. The CDR3 DNA is TGTGCCAGCAGTGGGAATTTGAACACTGAAGCTTTCTTT.

The table lists this clone with a few counts. This chain joins TRBV7-2 and TRBJ1-5; D unresolved. V gave up 5 bases and J gave up 6 bases, with 11 bases separating them. Germline-derived CDR1 and CDR2 are SGHTA and FQGNSA. The CDR3 sequence is 13 residues long. Here the CDR3 DNA reads TGTGCCAGCAGCCCGACCAGGACTCAGCCCCAGCATTTT. It yields the protein CASSPTRTQPQHF.

The chain couples TRBV11-2 to TRBJ2-7; D perhaps matches TRBD1 (6 bases). The V end lost 1 base, the J end lost 0 bases, and 10 bases lay between the germline ends. Germline V CDR1 and CDR2: SGHAT, FQNNGV. CDR3 length: 15 residues. The chain's CDR3 is CASSLGDKGSYEQYF. CDR3 in DNA: TGTGCCAGCAGCTTAGGGGACAAGGGCTCCTACGAGCAGTACTTC.

The chain links TRBV7-9 to TRBJ2-7; 8 positions agree with TRBD2. There are 13 residues in the CDR3. The germline V gene has CDR1 SEHNR and CDR2 FQNEAQ (reference sequence). Trimming cost V 8 bases and J 4 bases; bases outside gene matches: 7. The CDR3 is CASRTSGEYEQYF. The CDR3 bases are TGTGCCAGCCGTACTAGCGGAGAATACGAGCAGTACTTC.

The chain recombines TRBV19 with TRBJ2-7; D may be TRBD2 (7 bases). There are 15 residues in the CDR3. V gave up 1 base and J gave up 0 bases, with 10 bases separating them. Germline-derived CDR1 and CDR2 are LNHDA and SQIVND (reference sequence). The CDR3 DNA reads as TGTGCCAGTAGTATAGCGGGGGGCAGCTCCTACGAGCAGTACTTC. Its translation: CASSIAGGSSYEQYF.

The chain combines TRBV4-1 with TRBJ1-5; 9 bases agree with TRBD1. Trimming took 0 bases from V and 8 from J; bases not matched to a gene: 8. Germline V gene data show CDR1 as MGHRA and CDR2 as YSYEKL. This CDR3 is 16 amino acids long. For the CDR3, the DNA is TGCGCCAGCAGCCAAGATGGGGGACAGGGTATAAAGCCCCAGCATTTT. Amino acid sequence: CASSQDGGQGIKPQHF.

This chain connects TRBV19 to TRBJ2-7; D is perhaps TRBD1 or TRBD2 (5 bases each). There are 15 residues in the CDR3. Between the trimmed V and J ends, which lost 3 bases and 0 bases, there was a span of 12 bases. Germline values: CDR1 LNHDA, CDR2 SQIVND (reference sequence). DNA of the CDR3: TGTGCCAGTAGTATTGGGGCTGGGGGCTCCTACGAGCAGTACTTC. Translation: CASSIGAGGSYEQYF.

The chain uses TRBV7-9 and TRBJ2-1; no firm D call. The CDR3 extends over 14 amino acids. V was cut by 0 bases and J by 4 bases, with 7 bases left in between. Germline V gene sequence: CDR1 SEHNR, CDR2 FQNEAQ (reference sequence). CDR3 loop: CASSLAATYNEQFF. The CDR3 DNA follows: TGTGCCAGCAGCTTAGCCGCGACTTACAATGAGCAGTTCTTC.

The rearrangement joins TRBV5-4 to TRBJ2-1, with D unresolved. The ends were cut back, 4 bases at V and 7 bases at J, with 24 bases in the middle. This CDR3 contains 17 residues. From germline, CDR1 is SGHNT and CDR2 YYREEE (reference sequence). The CDR3 protein is CASSPGATRSVWNEQFF. The CDR3 DNA follows: TGTGCCAGCAGCCCCGGTGCTACCCGGAGTGTGTGGAATGAGCAGTTCTTC.

The V and J genes are TRBV14 and TRBJ1-2, with 7 bases aligning to TRBD1. Germline assignment: CDR1 SGHDN and CDR2 FVKESK. The V and J ends lost 1 base and 7 bases, in that order; junction bases with no gene match: 9. The CDR3 spans 15 residues. The CDR3 reads CASSQGTRTGLGYTF. The DNA of the CDR3 is TGTGCCAGCAGCCAAGGGACCCGGACAGGTCTTGGCTACACCTTC.

This chain links TRBV11-3 with TRBJ2-3; perhaps D is TRBD1 or TRBD2 (6 bases each). The germline V gene has CDR1 SGHNT and CDR2 YENEEA. This CDR3 region has 18 residues. The V end lost 1 base, the J end lost 6 bases, and 23 bases lay between the germline ends. As DNA, the CDR3 is TGTGCCAGCAGCTTAGGATCGCCCGGGACGAAAGGGGGGGATACGCAGTATTTT. It yields the protein CASSLGSPGTKGGDTQYF. The full variable domain, its missing parts supplied by reference TRBV11-3 and TRBJ2-3, is EAGVVQSPRYKIIEKKQPVAFWCNPISGHNTLYWYLQNLGQGPELLIRYENEEAVDDSQLPKDRFSAERLKGVDSTLKIQPAELGDSAVYLCASSLGSPGTKGGDTQYFGPGTRLTVL.

The chain links TRBV11-1 to TRBJ1-1; D unresolved. The germline V gene encodes CDR1 SGHAT and CDR2 FQDESV (reference sequence). V lost 5 bases, J lost 8 bases, and 12 bases lay in between. CDR3 size: 12 residues. CDR3: CASSPILVEAFF. In nucleotides, the CDR3 is TGTGCCAGCAGCCCCATCCTCGTCGAAGCTTTCTTT.

The rearrangement uses TRBV6-5 and TRBJ2-1, with 9 bases fitting TRBD2. The V segment lost 6 bases and the J segment 14 bases; nucleotides outside the gene matches: 8. This CDR3 has 12 residues. CDR1 and CDR2 (germline): MNHEY, SVGAGI. In DNA, the CDR3 is TGTGCCAGCAGGCTAGCGGGGCCCTCAGAGTTCTTC. Protein product: CASRLAGPSEFF.

This clone has just a few counts. The chain couples TRBV6-5 to TRBJ2-7; 7 positions agree with TRBD1. The CDR3 covers 15 residues. Germline-derived CDR1 and CDR2 are MNHEY and SVGAGI. Unmatched junction bases numbered 6, after V lost 0 bases and J lost 4 bases. The CDR3 spells CASSYSDRVTYEQYF. CDR3 DNA sequence: TGTGCCAGCAGTTACTCAGACAGGGTAACGTACGAGCAGTACTTC.

The V gene is TRBV6-4, the J gene TRBJ2-2, with 10 bases lining up with TRBD2. With 0 bases clipped from V and 7 bases from J, the junction kept 5 bases outside the gene matches. The CDR3 is 16 amino acids. Per the germline V gene, CDR1 is MRHNA and CDR2 is SNTAGT. CDR3 DNA: TGTGCCAGCAGTGACTCGCCGGGACTAGCGAACGGGGAGCTGTTTTTT. It codes for CASSDSPGLANGELFF.

As regards this clone: One end of the junction varies from germline; a read error may be responsible. The J gene is TRBJ2-7, the V gene TRBV11-3; 7 nucleotides align to TRBD2. Germline CDR1 is SGHNT and CDR2 is YENEEA. The CDR3 spans 13 residues. CDR3 in amino acids: CASSLGGGSPLDF. DNA of the CDR3: TGTGCCAGCAGCTTAGGGGGCGGGAGTCCTCTAGACTTC.

The J gene is TRBJ2-1, the V gene TRBV7-3; TRBD2 is a possible D gene (6 bases). The CDR3 covers 16 residues. Germline CDR1 is SGHTA and CDR2 is FQGTGA. The ends were cut back, 2 bases at V and 4 bases at J, with 15 bases in the middle. The DNA of the CDR3 is TGTGCCAGCAGCTTAGGGTCATCAGCGGGTTACAATGAGCAGTTCTTC. Residues: CASSLGSSAGYNEQFF.

This sequence joins TRBV29-1 and TRBJ2-1; no clear D. Germline V gene data show CDR1 as SQVTM and CDR2 as ANQGSEA. The CDR3 is 13 amino acids. Deletions cut 7 bases from V and 1 base from J, with 11 bases between. The CDR3 coding sequence is TGCAGCGCCTCCCCAGCTTCCTACAATGAGCAGTTCTTC. This translates into CSASPASYNEQFF.

DNA for the CDR3: TGTGCCAGCAGTTTATCCGCGGGAGGCAGGGGAAATGAGCAGTTCTTC. Amino acid sequence: CASSLSAGGRGNEQFF. This rearrangement joins TRBV27 to TRBJ2-1, with 8 bases aligning to TRBD2. Germline V lookup: CDR1 MNHEY, CDR2 SMNVEV (reference sequence). The CDR3 extends over 16 amino acids. After removal of 0 bases from V and 7 bases from J, the junction contained 8 bases not matched to a gene.